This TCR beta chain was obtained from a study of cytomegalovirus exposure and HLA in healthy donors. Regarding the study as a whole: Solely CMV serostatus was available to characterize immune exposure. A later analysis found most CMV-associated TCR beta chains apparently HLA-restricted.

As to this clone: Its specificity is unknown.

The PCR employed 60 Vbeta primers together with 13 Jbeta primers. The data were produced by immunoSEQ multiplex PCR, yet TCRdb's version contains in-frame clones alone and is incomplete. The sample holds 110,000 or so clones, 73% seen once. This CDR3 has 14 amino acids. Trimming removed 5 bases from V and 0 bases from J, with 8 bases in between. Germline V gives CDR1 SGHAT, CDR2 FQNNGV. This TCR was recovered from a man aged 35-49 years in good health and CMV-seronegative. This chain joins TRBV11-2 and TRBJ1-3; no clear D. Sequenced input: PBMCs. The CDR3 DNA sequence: TGTGCCAGCAGCCGACAATACTCTGGAAACACCATATATTTT. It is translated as CASSRQYSGNTIYF. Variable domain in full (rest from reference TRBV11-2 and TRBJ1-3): EAGVAQSPRYKIIEKRQSVAFWCNPISGHATLYWYQQILGQGPKLLIQFQNNGVVDDSQLPKDRFSAERLKGVDSTLKIQPAKLEDSAVYLCASSRQYSGNTIYFGEGSWLTVV.